These 9 T cell receptor beta chains originate from one sample sequenced in a study of blood T cell repertoires in COVID-19. The method was immunoSEQ multiplex PCR; TCRdb's version includes in-frame clones alone and lacks a portion of them. The sample lists approximately 450,000 clones; around 91% were seen once. The sequenced sample was PBMCs or T cells enriched from blood (not recorded which). The receptors were gathered from a man aged 30-40 years who had recovered from COVID-19.

On this clone itself: This specimen includes other DNA sequences encoding the same CDR3. The DNA for the CDR3 is TGTGCCAGCAGCCTTCAGGGTTACGAGCAGTACTTC. It yields the protein CASSLQGYEQYF. J is TRBJ2-7 and V is TRBV11-2, with TRBD1 as a possible D gene (5 bases). This CDR3 contains 12 residues. The germline gives CDR1 SGHAT, CDR2 FQNNGV. Trimming shortened V by 5 bases and J by 4 bases, and 9 bases separated the two germline ends. The entire variable domain, with the rest obtained from reference TRBV11-2 and TRBJ2-7, is as follows: EAGVAQSPRYKIIEKRQSVAFWCNPISGHATLYWYQQILGQGPKLLIQFQNNGVVDDSQLPKDRFSAERLKGVDSTLKIQPAKLEDSAVYLCASSLQGYEQYFGPGTRLTVT.

The chain combines TRBV19 with TRBJ2-4; 7 positions match TRBD1. CDR3 length: 16 residues. J lost 8 bases, V lost 0 bases, and 10 bases had no gene match. Germline V CDR1 and CDR2: LNHDA, SQIVND (reference sequence). CDR3 in amino acids: CASSIEGRTGWDIQYF. For the CDR3, the DNA is TGTGCCAGTAGTATAGAGGGACGGACAGGATGGGACATTCAGTACTTC.

The chain couples TRBV5-1 to TRBJ1-2; 9 bases are a match to TRBD1. V dropped 0 bases and J dropped 7; count of bases not matched to a gene: 4. Germline V gene data show CDR1 as SGHRS and CDR2 as YFSETQ. The CDR3 totals 14 residues. CDR3: CASSLGDRVFGYTF. CDR3 DNA: TGCGCCAGCAGCTTGGGGGACAGGGTATTTGGCTACACCTTC.

The rearrangement links TRBV11-3 to TRBJ2-3; weak D call: TRBD2 (5 bases). The CDR3 runs 15 residues. V was shortened by 3 bases and J by 0 bases, with 10 bases between the two germline ends. The germline gives CDR1 SGHNT, CDR2 YENEEA. CDR3 bases: TGTGCCAGCAGCTTTACAGCGGATAGCACAGATACGCAGTATTTT. This codes for CASSFTADSTDTQYF.

The rearrangement uses TRBV6-4 and TRBJ2-1; TRBD2 matches 11 bases. CDR1 and CDR2 from the germline V gene are MRHNA and SNTAGT. V lost 3 bases and J lost 8; bases outside the gene matches: 3. The CDR3 consists of 14 residues. This chain's CDR3 is CASSETSGSDEQFF. The CDR3 bases are TGTGCCAGCAGTGAAACTAGCGGGAGCGATGAGCAGTTCTTC.

This clone was counted a few times. The V call is TRBV28, the J call TRBJ2-7, with 7 bases aligning to TRBD1. There are 12 residues in the CDR3. The V gene end was trimmed by 5 bases and the J gene end by 3 bases; junction bases not matched to a gene: 1. CDR1 and CDR2 from the germline V gene are MDHEN and SYDVKM. The CDR3 loop reads CASSTGDYEQYF. The CDR3, as DNA: TGTGCCAGCAGTACAGGGGACTACGAGCAGTACTTC.

The J gene is TRBJ1-1, the V gene TRBV18; no firm D call. The ends were cut back, 5 bases at V and 4 bases at J, with 11 bases in the middle. The germline CDR1 and CDR2 sequences are KGHSH and LQKENI. The length of the CDR3 is 13 residues. The CDR3 here is CASSSGRSTEAFF. CDR3 bases: TGTGCCAGCTCATCTGGCCGGAGCACTGAAGCTTTCTTT.

The chain couples TRBV3-1 (or the pseudogene TRBV3-2) to TRBJ1-3; 10 bases line up with TRBD1. Germline V gene data show CDR1 as LGHDT and CDR2 as YNNKEL (reference sequence). The CDR3 consists of 16 residues. After removal of 2 bases from V and 3 bases from J, the junction contained 4 bases not matched to a gene. The CDR3 sequence: CASSQWTGGGGNTIYF. CDR3 coding DNA: TGTGCCAGCAGCCAATGGACAGGGGGAGGTGGAAACACCATATATTTT.

This clone was observed a single time. The chain links TRBV3-1 (or the pseudogene TRBV3-2) to TRBJ2-4; 7 nucleotides align to TRBD1. The CDR3 runs to 16 residues. The germline gives CDR1 LGHDT, CDR2 YNNKEL (reference sequence). The V and J ends lost 8 bases and 0 bases, in that order; junction bases with no gene match: 10. The CDR3 DNA reads TGTGCCAGCTCAACCGGGACAGCCCTAGCCAAAAACATTCAGTACTTC. As protein: CASSTGTALAKNIQYF.